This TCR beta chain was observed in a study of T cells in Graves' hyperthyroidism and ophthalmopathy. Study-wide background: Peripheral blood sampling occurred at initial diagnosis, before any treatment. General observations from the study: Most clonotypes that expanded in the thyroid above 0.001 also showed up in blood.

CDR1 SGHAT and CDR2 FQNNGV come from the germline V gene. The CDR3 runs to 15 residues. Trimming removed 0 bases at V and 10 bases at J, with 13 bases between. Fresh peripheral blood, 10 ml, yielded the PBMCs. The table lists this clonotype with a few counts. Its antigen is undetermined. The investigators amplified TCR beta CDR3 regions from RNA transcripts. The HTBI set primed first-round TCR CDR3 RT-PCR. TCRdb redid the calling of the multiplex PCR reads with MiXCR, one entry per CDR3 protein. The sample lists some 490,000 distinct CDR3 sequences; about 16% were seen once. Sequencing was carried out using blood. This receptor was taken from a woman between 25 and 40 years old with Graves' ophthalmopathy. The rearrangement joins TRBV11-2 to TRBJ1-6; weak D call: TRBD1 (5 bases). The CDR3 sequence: CASSLESGGRSPLHF. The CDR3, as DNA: TGTGCCAGCAGCTTAGAGTCGGGGGGGAGGTCACCCCTCCACTTT.